The present TCR beta chain was sequenced within a study of neurological immune-mediated disorders. Study-level information: There were around 34 multiple sclerosis patients; around 31 were relapsing-remitting and 3 were secondary progressive.

Study findings and constraints: Expanded clones shared no identical CDR3 amino acid sequences across subjects, which suggested private TCR-beta repertoires in all groups.

This clonotype was seen ten or more times. No antigen is known for it. The germline V gene encodes CDR1 SEHNR and CDR2 FQNEAQ (reference sequence). The CDR3 is 12 amino acids. V gave up 11 bases and J gave up 1 base; unmatched junction bases: 0. The cDNA was produced through 5'RACE with 10-nucleotide random UMIs. TCRdb reprocessed the 5' RACE reads with MiXCR, giving one entry per CDR3 protein. The profile covers approximately 66,000 distinct CDR3 sequences, with 3.5% to 5.5% appearing a single time and less than 8% taken by the ten largest. This sequence originates from a man aged 25 to 45 with multiple sclerosis. Sequenced sample: PBMCs. The V and J genes are TRBV7-9 and TRBJ2-3, with 10 bases lining up with TRBD2. The CDR3 is CAGTSGTDTQYF. The CDR3 bases are TGTGCCGGGACTAGCGGCACAGATACGCAGTATTTT.